The 6 T cell receptor beta chains below were found in one sample sequenced in a study of blood T cell repertoires in COVID-19. The table came from immunoSEQ multiplex PCR; TCRdb's copy has only in-frame clones and leaves some out. The sample contains roughly 20,000 clones, around 92% of which appear only once. Sequencing input: peripheral blood. These receptors were collected from a man between 65 and 85 years old with active COVID-19.

V usage is TRBV27 and J usage is TRBJ2-3; D unresolved. CDR1 is MNHEY and CDR2 is SMNVEV in the germline V gene (reference sequence). The CDR3 sequence is 13 residues long. The V end lost 4 bases, the J end lost 0 bases, and 5 bases lay between the germline ends. CDR3 sequence: CASSSPSTDTQYF. The CDR3 DNA sequence: TGTGCCAGCAGTTCCCCGAGCACAGATACGCAGTATTTT.

This chain links TRBV15 with TRBJ2-3; no clear D. The V end lost 0 bases, the J end lost 3 bases, and 4 bases lay between the germline ends. CDR3 size: 13 residues. The germline CDR1 and CDR2 sequences are LNHNV and YYDKDF (reference sequence). The CDR3 protein is CATSRDSTDTQYF. In DNA, the CDR3 is TGTGCCACCAGCAGAGATTCAACAGATACGCAGTATTTT.

The chain joins TRBV5-1 to TRBJ2-2, with TRBD1 matching 7 bases. Germline CDR1 reads SGHRS; CDR2 reads YFSETQ. The length of the CDR3 is 15 residues. Trimming took 0 bases from V and 5 from J; bases not matched to a gene: 4. The CDR3 DNA follows: TGCGCCAGCAGCTTGGACGGGACAGTGACCGGGGAGCTGTTTTTT. Residues: CASSLDGTVTGELFF. The full variable domain, completed using reference TRBV5-1 and TRBJ2-2, is KAGVTQTPRYLIKTRGQQVTLSCSPISGHRSVSWYQQTPGQGLQFLFEYFSETQRNKGNFPGRFSGRQFSNSRSEMNVSTLELGDSALYLCASSLDGTVTGELFFGEGSRLTVL.

This clone showed up just a few times. V is TRBV7-9 and J is TRBJ1-2; 9 bases fit TRBD1. The trim removed 3 bases at V and 4 bases at J, leaving 3 bases unmatched. The CDR3 sequence is 14 residues long. From germline, CDR1 is SEHNR and CDR2 FQNEAQ (reference sequence). CDR3 in amino acids: CASSFQTGGYGYTF. CDR3 nucleotides: TGTGCCAGCAGCTTCCAGACAGGGGGCTATGGCTACACCTTC.

The rearrangement uses TRBV4-2 and TRBJ2-7; 9 bases align to TRBD2. CDR3 length: 17 amino acids. V dropped 2 bases and J dropped 8; count of bases not matched to a gene: 16. From germline, CDR1 is LGHNA and CDR2 YNFKEQ. The CDR3 DNA reads as TGTGCCAGCAGCCAACCAAACCTCAGCGGGGGGCTCAACAAGCAGTACTTC. It encodes CASSQPNLSGGLNKQYF.

The sample holds one count of this clone. The gene calls are TRBV29-1 and TRBJ2-5; 8 nucleotides line up with TRBD2. In germline, CDR1 is SQVTM, CDR2 ANQGSEA. The CDR3 has 15 residues. V lost 6 bases and J lost 4; bases outside the gene matches: 13. CDR3 in DNA: TGCAGCGTCGTCCGGCTAGCGGGTTTGGGAGAGACCCAGTACTTC. Translation gives CSVVRLAGLGETQYF.